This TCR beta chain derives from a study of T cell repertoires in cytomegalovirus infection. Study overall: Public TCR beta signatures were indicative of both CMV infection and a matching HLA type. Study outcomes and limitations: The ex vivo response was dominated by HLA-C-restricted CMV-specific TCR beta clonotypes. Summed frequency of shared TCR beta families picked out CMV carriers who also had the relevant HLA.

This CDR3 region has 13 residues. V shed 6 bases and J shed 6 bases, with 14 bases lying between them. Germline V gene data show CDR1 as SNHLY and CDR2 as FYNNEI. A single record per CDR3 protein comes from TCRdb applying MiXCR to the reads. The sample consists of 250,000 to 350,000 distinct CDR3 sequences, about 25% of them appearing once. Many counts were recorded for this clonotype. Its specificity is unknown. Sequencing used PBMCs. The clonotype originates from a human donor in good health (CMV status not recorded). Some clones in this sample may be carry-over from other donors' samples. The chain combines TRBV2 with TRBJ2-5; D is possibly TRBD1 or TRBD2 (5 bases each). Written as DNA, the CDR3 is TGTGCCAGCAGCCAAGGGGAGCAGCAGACCCAGTACTTC. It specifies CASSQGEQQTQYF.